These 17 T cell receptor beta chains originate from one sample sequenced in a study of OX40 agonist ivuxolimab in advanced cancers. Sequenced by immunoSEQ multiplex PCR; TCRdb stores in-frame clones only, minus some. Of 90,000 to 100,000 clones in the sample, about 80% are singletons; the top ten hold roughly 1.5%. The sequences come from CD4+ or CD8+ T cells sorted from blood, collected in a trial of the OX40 agonist ivuxolimab. These receptors all come from an adult with an advanced solid tumor such as melanoma, head and neck, liver or kidney cancer.

The genes are TRBV9 and TRBJ2-1; TRBD2 matches 10 bases. The CDR3 runs to 16 residues. The germline CDR1 and CDR2 sequences are SGDLS and YYNGEE. Trimming took 3 bases from V and 8 from J; bases not matched to a gene: 11. The CDR3 sequence: CASSGSSGGAAYEQFF. The CDR3, as DNA: TGTGCCAGCAGCGGGTCAAGCGGGGGGGCCGCATATGAGCAGTTCTTC.

J is TRBJ1-1 and V is TRBV29-1; possible D gene TRBD1, 5 bases. The germline V gene encodes CDR1 SQVTM and CDR2 ANQGSEA. The CDR3 loop spans 14 amino acids. Trimming shortened V by 3 bases and J by 1 base, and 12 bases separated the two germline ends. The CDR3, as DNA: TGCAGCGTTGAGCGCGGGACTCAGAACACTGAAGCTTTCTTT. Its protein is CSVERGTQNTEAFF.

The chain employs TRBV28 and TRBJ2-5; D unclear. V was trimmed by 5 bases and J by 6 bases, leaving 7 bases between them. The CDR3 contains 11 residues. Germline V gene lookup returns CDR1 MDHEN and CDR2 SYDVKM. CDR3 nucleotides: TGTGCCAGCAGTGTCGGGCAGACCCAGTACTTC. As protein: CASSVGQTQYF.

V is TRBV6-5 and J is TRBJ2-5, with D perhaps TRBD1 or TRBD2 (5 bases each). The end of the DNA aligns better with TRBJ2-7, so the J call may be wrong. The CDR3 is made up of 15 amino acids. Germline CDR1 reads MNHEY; CDR2 reads SVGAGI. For the CDR3, the DNA is TGTGCCAGCAGAGATTTGACGGGGCGCTCCTACGAGCAGTACTTC. This translates into CASRDLTGRSYEQYF.

The genes are TRBV5-1 and TRBJ1-1; 8 bases line up with TRBD1. This CDR3 comprises 17 residues. Germline CDR1 and CDR2: SGHRS and YFSETQ. The V segment lost 4 bases and the J segment 5 bases; nucleotides outside the gene matches: 16. The CDR3 loop is CASSIGQGLVLRTEAFF. CDR3 DNA sequence: TGCGCCAGCAGCATCGGACAGGGTCTAGTGTTAAGGACTGAAGCTTTCTTT.

This clone occurred once. The V gene is TRBV29-1, the J gene TRBJ2-1; 12 bases line up with TRBD1. V was pared by 3 bases and J by 9 bases, with 12 bases of the junction left unmatched. Germline assignment: CDR1 SQVTM and CDR2 ANQGSEA. This CDR3 region has 16 residues. The CDR3 coding sequence is TGCAGCGTTGAGGCCCGACGGGACAGGGGGCAAAGTGAGCAGTTCTTC. This translates into CSVEARRDRGQSEQFF.

As regards this clone: The sample holds other DNA sequences that translate to the same CDR3. The chain combines TRBV29-1 with TRBJ1-2, with 7 bases identical to TRBD1. J was trimmed by 7 bases and V by 6 bases; bases with no gene match: 14. Germline CDR1 and CDR2: SQVTM and ANQGSEA. The CDR3 covers 14 residues. CDR3 in amino acids: CSVEGQGGRGGYTF. The CDR3 coding sequence is TGCAGCGTGGAGGGGCAGGGGGGTCGAGGTGGCTACACCTTC.

In this sample, this clone turned up a few times. V is TRBV7-9 and J is TRBJ1-2, with D possibly being TRBD1 (6 bases). The CDR3 runs 15 residues. V lost 5 bases, J lost 1 base, and 14 bases lay in between. Germline CDR1 SEHNR, CDR2 FQNEAQ (reference sequence). This CDR3 reads CASSRGRGINYGYTF. CDR3 nucleotide sequence: TGTGCCAGCAGCCGCGGGAGGGGGATTAACTATGGCTACACCTTC.

The J gene is TRBJ2-5, the V gene TRBV6-6; 10 bases agree with TRBD1. The CDR3 extends over 13 amino acids. The V and J ends lost 6 bases and 7 bases, in that order; junction bases with no gene match: 5. Germline V gene data show CDR1 as MNHNY and CDR2 as SVGAGI (reference sequence). The CDR3 nucleotides read TGTGCCAGCAGAGAGGACAGGGGGGGGACCCAGTACTTC. Translated, it gives CASREDRGGTQYF.

This clone was seen a handful of times. This chain connects TRBV28 to TRBJ1-2; unclear D gene. This CDR3 is built from 14 residues. Trimming removed 3 bases at V and 3 bases at J, with 11 bases between. The V gene's germline CDR1 is MDHEN and CDR2 SYDVKM. The CDR3 nucleotides read TGTGCCAGCAGTTTTCACACATCGGACTATGGCTACACCTTC. Protein product: CASSFHTSDYGYTF.

The chain carries TRBV19 and TRBJ2-5; D gene unclear. The V end lost 7 bases, the J end lost 0 bases, and 9 bases lay between the germline ends. The germline gives CDR1 LNHDA, CDR2 SQIVND (reference sequence). The CDR3 totals 13 residues. The CDR3: CASNNQYQETQYF. CDR3 nucleotide sequence: TGTGCCAGTAACAATCAGTACCAAGAGACCCAGTACTTC.

The gene calls are TRBV15 and TRBJ2-5; no clear D. V was pared by 1 base and J by 5 bases, with 8 bases between. This CDR3 has 13 amino acids. The germline gives CDR1 LNHNV, CDR2 YYDKDF (reference sequence). The CDR3 region has the DNA TGTGCCACCAGCAGAGGGACCATGGAGACCCAGTACTTC. This encodes CATSRGTMETQYF.

This chain joins TRBV5-1 and TRBJ1-3, with D maybe TRBD1 (6 bases). V was pared by 6 bases and J by 4 bases, with 11 bases between. CDR3 length: 13 amino acids. Germline V gene data show CDR1 as SGHRS and CDR2 as YFSETQ. In nucleotides, the CDR3 is TGCGCCAGCACTACGGGACAAGGAAACACCATATATTTT. Translation gives CASTTGQGNTIYF.

The chain has TRBV7-3 and TRBJ1-3; D ambiguous. The germline V gene encodes CDR1 SGHTA and CDR2 FQGTGA. This CDR3 comprises 12 residues. V was trimmed by 5 bases and J by 4 bases, leaving 6 bases between them. The CDR3 here is CASSHVGNTIYF. The CDR3 DNA follows: TGTGCCAGCAGCCACGTCGGAAACACCATATATTTT.

The genes are TRBV9 and TRBJ1-1; the D is unclear. This CDR3 is 13 amino acids long. CDR1 and CDR2 (germline): SGDLS, YYNGEE. Trimming cost V 6 bases and J 0 bases, with 9 bases left between them. CDR3 residues: CASNKGMNTEAFF. The CDR3 coding sequence is TGTGCCAGCAACAAGGGAATGAACACTGAAGCTTTCTTT.

The genes are TRBV18 and TRBJ2-7; 7 bases match TRBD2. Trimming took 6 bases from V and 3 from J; bases not matched to a gene: 8. The CDR3 covers 14 residues. CDR1 and CDR2 from the germline V gene are KGHSH and LQKENI. This chain's CDR3 is CASSNSGIGYEQYF. The CDR3 nucleotides are TGTGCCAGCTCCAACAGCGGGATCGGCTACGAGCAGTACTTC.

This chain uses TRBV6-5 with TRBJ2-2; the D is unclear. CDR1 MNHEY and CDR2 SVGAGI come from the germline V gene. The CDR3 spans 15 residues. The V end lost 2 bases, the J end lost 1 base, and 8 bases lay between the germline ends. CDR3 bases: TGTGCCAGCAGTTACGGGGAAAGGAACACCGGGGAGCTGTTTTTT. Its protein is CASSYGERNTGELFF.